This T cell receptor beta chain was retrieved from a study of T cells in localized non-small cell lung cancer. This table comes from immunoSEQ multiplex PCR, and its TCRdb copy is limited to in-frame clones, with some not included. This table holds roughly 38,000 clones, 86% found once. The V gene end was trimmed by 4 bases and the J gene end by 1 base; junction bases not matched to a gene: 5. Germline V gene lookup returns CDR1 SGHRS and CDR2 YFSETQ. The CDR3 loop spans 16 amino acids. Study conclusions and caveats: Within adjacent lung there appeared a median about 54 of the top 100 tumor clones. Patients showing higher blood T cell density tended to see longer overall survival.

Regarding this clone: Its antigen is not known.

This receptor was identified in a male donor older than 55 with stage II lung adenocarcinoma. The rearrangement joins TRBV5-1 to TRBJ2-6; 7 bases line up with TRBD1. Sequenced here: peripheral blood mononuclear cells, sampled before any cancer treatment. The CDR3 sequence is CASSVDRLSGANVLTF. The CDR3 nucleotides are TGCGCCAGCAGCGTGGACAGGCTTTCTGGGGCCAACGTCCTGACTTTC.